These 5 T cell receptor beta chains originate from one sample sequenced in a study of human T cells and chemical hapten exposure. TCRdb processed the RACE reads anew with MiXCR; each CDR3 protein has one entry. The sample shows 300,000 to 450,000 distinct CDR3 sequences, about 4.8% of them seen only once. The sample's time point: patch test 1, 2 weeks after DPC sensitization. The treatment was: therapeutic diphenylcyclopropenone sensitization with weekly scalp DPC. The sample here was whole blood, taken in connection with sensitization to the hapten diphenylcyclopropenone (DPC). The receptors were sampled from a woman in her forties or fifties with alopecia areata. Some clones in this sample may be carry-over from other donors' samples.

V usage is TRBV7-2 and J usage is TRBJ1-2; D not resolved. Trimming removed 2 bases from V and 4 bases from J, with 11 bases in between. The CDR3 consists of 14 residues. Germline values: CDR1 SGHTA, CDR2 FQGNSA. CDR3 protein: CASSLSQPPYGYTF. CDR3 coding DNA: TGTGCCAGCAGCTTATCTCAGCCTCCCTATGGCTACACCTTC.

The V and J genes are TRBV2 and TRBJ2-7; maybe TRBD1 (5 bases). The CDR3 runs to 14 residues. The germline gives CDR1 SNHLY, CDR2 FYNNEI. Between the trimmed V and J ends, which lost 4 bases and 0 bases, there was a span of 10 bases. CDR3 bases: TGTGCCAGCAGTGTCGAGGACATCTCCTACGAGCAGTACTTC. This encodes CASSVEDISYEQYF.

This clonotype showed up just a few times. The V call is TRBV6-1, the J call TRBJ2-5; D is ambiguous. V was pared by 1 base and J by 2 bases, with 5 bases between. Germline CDR1 and CDR2: MNHNS and SASEGT. The CDR3 is 13 residues long. CDR3 sequence reads: CASSEEIQETQYF. CDR3 DNA sequence: TGTGCCAGCAGTGAAGAGATTCAAGAGACCCAGTACTTC.

The table lists this clonotype with a few counts. The CDR3, as DNA: TGTGCCACCTCAACAGGGGGGATTTGGACCGGGGAGCTGTTTTTT. It codes for CATSTGGIWTGELFF. This chain links TRBV5-5 with TRBJ2-2; 8 bases align to TRBD1. Trimming cost V 9 bases and J 5 bases; bases outside gene matches: 12. The length of the CDR3 is 15 residues. Germline V gene data show CDR1 as SGHKS and CDR2 as YYEKEE (reference sequence).

This clonotype was found many times. The V and J genes are TRBV6-5 and TRBJ2-1; no reliable D call. CDR1 is MNHEY, CDR2 SVGAGI, per germline. Trimming shortened V by 5 bases and J by 5 bases, and 13 bases separated the two germline ends. The CDR3 is made up of 14 amino acids. The CDR3 region is CASSPILLDNEQFF. CDR3 nucleotide sequence: TGTGCCAGCAGTCCCATCCTCTTAGACAATGAGCAGTTCTTC.